Following are 5 T cell receptor beta chains from one sample sequenced in a study of Ad26.COV2.S vaccination and SARS-CoV-2 variants. Documented treatment: some 20 received Ad26.COV2.S at low or high dose, single or two shots; about 5 received placebo; per-sample allocation not given. Repertoires come from day 63 after the first vaccine or placebo injection. The repertoire was sequenced with immunoSEQ multiplex PCR; TCRdb's copy has only in-frame clones and lacks some. In the table there are approximately 340,000 clones, approximately 81% of which are singletons. The input for sequencing was peripheral blood, taken in a trial of Ad26.COV2.S vaccine versus placebo. The source is a person between 18 and 65 years old who received the Ad26.COV2.S COVID-19 vaccine or a placebo.

The V call is TRBV6-2 or TRBV6-3, the J call TRBJ1-2; a possible D gene is TRBD1 (6 bases). The CDR3 is 13 residues long. V was trimmed by 5 bases and J by 2 bases, leaving 9 bases between them. Germline lookup yields CDR1 MNHEY and CDR2 SVGEGT. This CDR3 reads CASSQGINYGYTF. DNA for the CDR3: TGTGCCAGCAGTCAGGGGATAAACTATGGCTACACCTTC.

This clone was seen only once. V usage is TRBV2 and J usage is TRBJ1-5; TRBD1 agrees at 9 bases. Germline V CDR1 and CDR2: SNHLY, FYNNEI. Germline trimming cut 10 bases from V and 0 bases from J; bases unmatched to any gene: 7. This CDR3 contains 15 residues. This CDR3 reads CAKARTGDSNQPQHF. The CDR3 DNA is TGTGCCAAGGCTAGGACAGGGGATAGCAATCAGCCCCAGCATTTT.

This clone was detected only a few times. The genes are TRBV10-3 and TRBJ1-5; TRBD1 is a possible D gene (5 bases). Per the germline V gene, CDR1 is ENHRY and CDR2 is SYGVKD. The V gene lost 4 bases and the J gene lost 3 bases, with 13 bases spanning the gap. CDR3 size: 15 residues. The CDR3 nucleotides are TGTGCCATCAGTGCCCTTACAGGCCCCAATCAGCCCCAGCATTTT. Translated, it gives CAISALTGPNQPQHF.

The gene calls are TRBV5-4 and TRBJ2-7; 9 bases agree with TRBD1. Germline CDR1 reads SGHNT; CDR2 reads YYREEE (reference sequence). The CDR3 sequence is 15 residues long. V dropped 2 bases and J dropped 6; count of bases not matched to a gene: 9. In nucleotides, the CDR3 is TGTGCCAGCAGCTTTGGCGGGGGACAGGGATTCGAGCAGTACTTC. Amino acids: CASSFGGGQGFEQYF. Looking up the rest from reference TRBV5-4 and TRBJ2-7 gives the full variable domain: ETGVTQSPTHLIKTRGQQVTLRCSSQSGHNTVSWYQQALGQGPQFIFQYYREEENGRGNFPPRFSGLQFPNYSSELNVNALELDDSALYLCASSFGGGQGFEQYFGPGTRLTVT.

The chain carries TRBV27 and TRBJ2-7, with D possibly being TRBD1 (6 bases). V lost 4 bases and J lost 6, with 19 bases in between. CDR3 length: 15 amino acids. The germline V gene has CDR1 MNHEY and CDR2 SMNVEV (reference sequence). CDR3 DNA sequence: TGTGCCAGCAGTTACTCCCCAGGGGCCGGAGGCGAGCAGTACTTC. This gives the protein CASSYSPGAGGEQYF.